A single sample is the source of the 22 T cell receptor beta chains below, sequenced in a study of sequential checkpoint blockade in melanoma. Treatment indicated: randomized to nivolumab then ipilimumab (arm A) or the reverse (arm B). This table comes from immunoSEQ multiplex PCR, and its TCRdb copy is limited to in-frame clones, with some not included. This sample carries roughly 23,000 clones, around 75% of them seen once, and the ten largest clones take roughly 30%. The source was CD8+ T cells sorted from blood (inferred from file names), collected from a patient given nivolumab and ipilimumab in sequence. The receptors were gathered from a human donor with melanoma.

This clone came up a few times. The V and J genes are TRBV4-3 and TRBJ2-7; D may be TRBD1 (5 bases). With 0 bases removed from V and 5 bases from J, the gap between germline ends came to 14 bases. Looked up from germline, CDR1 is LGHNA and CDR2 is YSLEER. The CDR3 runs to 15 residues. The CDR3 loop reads CASSQDSSGYNEQYF. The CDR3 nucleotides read TGCGCCAGCAGCCAAGATTCGTCAGGGTACAACGAGCAGTACTTC.

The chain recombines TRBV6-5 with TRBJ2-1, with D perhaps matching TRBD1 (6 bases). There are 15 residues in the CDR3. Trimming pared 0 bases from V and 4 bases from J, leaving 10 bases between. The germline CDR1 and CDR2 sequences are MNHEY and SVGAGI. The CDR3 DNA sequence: TGTGCCAGCAGTTACTCACAGGGCACTTACAATGAGCAGTTCTTC. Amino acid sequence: CASSYSQGTYNEQFF.

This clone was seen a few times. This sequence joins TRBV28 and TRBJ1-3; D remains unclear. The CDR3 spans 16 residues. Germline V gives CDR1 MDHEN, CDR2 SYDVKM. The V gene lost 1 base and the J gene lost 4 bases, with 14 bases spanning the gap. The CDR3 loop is CASSLFDTPGGNTIYF. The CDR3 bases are TGTGCCAGCAGTTTATTCGACACCCCGGGAGGAAACACCATATATTTT.

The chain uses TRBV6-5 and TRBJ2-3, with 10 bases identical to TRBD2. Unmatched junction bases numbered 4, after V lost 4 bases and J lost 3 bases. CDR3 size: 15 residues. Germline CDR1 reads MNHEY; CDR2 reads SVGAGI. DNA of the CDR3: TGTGCCAGCAGTTCCGAACTAGCGGGAACAGATACGCAGTATTTT. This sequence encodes CASSSELAGTDTQYF.

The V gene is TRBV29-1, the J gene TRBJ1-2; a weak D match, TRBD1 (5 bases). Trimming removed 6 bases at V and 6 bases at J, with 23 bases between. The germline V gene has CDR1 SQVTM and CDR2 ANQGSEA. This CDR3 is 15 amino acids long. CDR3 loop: CSVVPGLGREDGYTF. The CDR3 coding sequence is TGCAGCGTAGTACCGGGCTTGGGCAGGGAAGATGGCTACACCTTC.

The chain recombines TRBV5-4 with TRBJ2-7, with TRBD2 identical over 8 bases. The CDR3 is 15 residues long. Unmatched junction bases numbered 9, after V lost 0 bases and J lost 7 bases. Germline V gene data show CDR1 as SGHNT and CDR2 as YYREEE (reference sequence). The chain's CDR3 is CASSLGRGAGVEQYF. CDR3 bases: TGTGCCAGCAGCTTGGGGCGGGGGGCAGGGGTTGAGCAGTACTTC.

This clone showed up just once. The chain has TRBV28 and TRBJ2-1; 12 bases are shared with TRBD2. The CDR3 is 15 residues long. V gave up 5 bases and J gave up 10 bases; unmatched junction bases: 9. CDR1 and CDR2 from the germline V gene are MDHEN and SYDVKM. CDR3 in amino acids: CASSPRTSGVKEQFF. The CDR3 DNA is TGTGCCAGCAGTCCAAGGACTAGCGGGGTTAAGGAGCAGTTCTTC.

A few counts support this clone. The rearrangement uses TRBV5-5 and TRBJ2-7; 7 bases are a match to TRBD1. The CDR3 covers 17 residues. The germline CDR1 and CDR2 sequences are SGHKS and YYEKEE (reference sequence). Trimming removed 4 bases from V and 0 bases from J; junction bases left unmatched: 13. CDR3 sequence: CASSLTSGQASSYEQYF. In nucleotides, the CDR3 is TGTGCCAGCAGCCTCACCTCCGGACAGGCCAGCTCCTACGAGCAGTACTTC.

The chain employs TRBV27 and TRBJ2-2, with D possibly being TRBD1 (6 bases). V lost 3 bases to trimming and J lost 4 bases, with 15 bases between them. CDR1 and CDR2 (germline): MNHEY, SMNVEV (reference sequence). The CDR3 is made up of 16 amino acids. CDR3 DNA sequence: TGTGCCAGCAGTTTTGTGGACAGAATTTTCACCGGGGAGCTGTTTTTT. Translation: CASSFVDRIFTGELFF.

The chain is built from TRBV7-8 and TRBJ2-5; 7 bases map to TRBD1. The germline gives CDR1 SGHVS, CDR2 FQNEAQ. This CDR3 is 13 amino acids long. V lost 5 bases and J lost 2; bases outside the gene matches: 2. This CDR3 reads CASSEDRQETQYF. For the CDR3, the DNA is TGTGCCAGCAGCGAGGACAGGCAAGAGACCCAGTACTTC.

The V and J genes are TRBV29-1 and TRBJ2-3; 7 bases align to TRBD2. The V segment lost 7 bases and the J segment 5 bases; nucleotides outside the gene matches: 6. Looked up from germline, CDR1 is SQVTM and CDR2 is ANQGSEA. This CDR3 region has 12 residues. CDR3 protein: CSAWGGLDTQYF. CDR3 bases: TGCAGCGCCTGGGGGGGGTTAGATACGCAGTATTTT.

CDR3 nucleotides: TGCGCCAGCAGCCAGCGGACAGCGGGGGATGAGCAGTTCTTC. Its translation: CASSQRTAGDEQFF. The chain combines TRBV4-3 with TRBJ2-1, with 8 bases that match TRBD2. The V and J ends lost 3 bases and 8 bases, in that order; junction bases with no gene match: 6. There are 14 residues in the CDR3. The germline CDR1 and CDR2 sequences are LGHNA and YSLEER.

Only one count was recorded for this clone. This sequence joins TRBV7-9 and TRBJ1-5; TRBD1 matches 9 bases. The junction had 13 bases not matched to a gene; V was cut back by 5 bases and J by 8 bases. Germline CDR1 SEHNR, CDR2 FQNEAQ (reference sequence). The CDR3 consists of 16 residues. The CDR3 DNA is TGTGCCAGCAGCACTTCTTTACAGGGGGCTTTGGAGCCCCAGCATTTT. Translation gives CASSTSLQGALEPQHF.

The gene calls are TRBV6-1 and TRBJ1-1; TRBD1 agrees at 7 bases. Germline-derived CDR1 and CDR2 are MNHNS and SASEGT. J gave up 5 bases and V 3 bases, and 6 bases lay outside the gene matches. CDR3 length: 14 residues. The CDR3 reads CASSDSGGWTEAFF. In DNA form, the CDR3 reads TGTGCCAGCAGTGACTCAGGGGGATGGACTGAAGCTTTCTTT.

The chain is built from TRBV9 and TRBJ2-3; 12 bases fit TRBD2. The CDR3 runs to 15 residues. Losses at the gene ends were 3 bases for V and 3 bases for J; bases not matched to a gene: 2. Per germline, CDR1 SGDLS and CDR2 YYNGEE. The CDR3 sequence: CASSALAGGTDTQYF. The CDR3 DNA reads TGTGCCAGCAGCGCACTAGCGGGGGGAACAGATACGCAGTATTTT.

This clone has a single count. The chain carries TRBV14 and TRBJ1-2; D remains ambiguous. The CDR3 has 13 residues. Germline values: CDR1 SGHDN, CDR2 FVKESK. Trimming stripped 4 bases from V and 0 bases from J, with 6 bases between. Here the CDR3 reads CASSPRANYGYTF. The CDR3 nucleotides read TGTGCCAGCAGCCCTAGAGCTAACTATGGCTACACCTTC.

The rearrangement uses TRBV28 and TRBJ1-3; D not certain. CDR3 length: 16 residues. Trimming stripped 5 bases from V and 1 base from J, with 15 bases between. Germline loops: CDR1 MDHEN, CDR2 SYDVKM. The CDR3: CASSAMETESGNTIYF. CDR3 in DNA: TGTGCCAGCAGTGCCATGGAAACAGAATCTGGAAACACCATATATTTT.

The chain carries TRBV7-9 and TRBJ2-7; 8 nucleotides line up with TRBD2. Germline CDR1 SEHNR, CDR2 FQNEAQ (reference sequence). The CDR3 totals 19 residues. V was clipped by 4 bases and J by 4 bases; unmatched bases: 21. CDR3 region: CASSSKTGTRKFGRYEQYF. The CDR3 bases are TGTGCCAGCAGCTCGAAGACCGGGACTAGGAAATTTGGCCGGTACGAGCAGTACTTC.

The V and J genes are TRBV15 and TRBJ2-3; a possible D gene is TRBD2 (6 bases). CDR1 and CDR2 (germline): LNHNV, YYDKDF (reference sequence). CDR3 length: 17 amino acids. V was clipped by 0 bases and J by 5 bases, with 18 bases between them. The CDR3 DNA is TGTGCCACCAGCAGAGATCCCCTCTCGGGGGTTGGAGATACGCAGTATTTT. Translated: CATSRDPLSGVGDTQYF.

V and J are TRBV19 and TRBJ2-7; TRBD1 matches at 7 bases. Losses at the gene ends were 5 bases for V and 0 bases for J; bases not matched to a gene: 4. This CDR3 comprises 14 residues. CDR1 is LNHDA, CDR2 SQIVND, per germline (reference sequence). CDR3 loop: CASSPGTDSYEQYF. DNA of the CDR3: TGTGCCAGTAGTCCCGGGACAGACTCCTACGAGCAGTACTTC.

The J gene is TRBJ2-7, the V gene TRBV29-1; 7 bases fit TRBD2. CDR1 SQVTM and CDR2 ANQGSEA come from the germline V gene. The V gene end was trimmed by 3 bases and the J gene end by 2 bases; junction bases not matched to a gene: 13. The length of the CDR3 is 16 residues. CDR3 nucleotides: TGCAGCGTTGACGTTCCTAGCGGCCATACTACCTACGAGCAGTACTTC. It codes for CSVDVPSGHTTYEQYF.

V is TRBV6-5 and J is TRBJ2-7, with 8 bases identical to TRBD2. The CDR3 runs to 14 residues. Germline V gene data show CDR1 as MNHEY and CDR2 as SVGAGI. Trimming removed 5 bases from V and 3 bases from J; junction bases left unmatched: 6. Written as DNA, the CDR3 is TGTGCCAGCAGTGTCGGGACTAGACTCTACGAGCAGTACTTC. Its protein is CASSVGTRLYEQYF.